The rows below give T cell receptor beta chains drawn from one sample of a study of early T cells in non-severe SARS-CoV-2 infection. Each CDR3 protein gets one entry after TCRdb re-called the 5' RACE reads with MiXCR. The sample has 50,000 to 60,000 distinct CDR3 sequences; around 9.3% are singletons. Sequencing used whole blood. The receptors originated from an adult who was a healthcare worker with PCR-confirmed SARS-CoV-2 infection or an uninfected control (not recorded which). Both conserved end residues are part of each CDR3. The order of the fields is V gene, CDR3 protein.

V: TRBV7-2
CDR3: CASSPPGYNQPQHF

V: TRBV2
CDR3: CASSGLGRNQPQHF

V: TRBV3-1
CDR3: CASSQRENTGELFF

V: TRBV5-1
CDR3: CASSAGQLDEAFF

V: TRBV9
CDR3: CASSFGQAFYEQYF

V: TRBV2
CDR3: CASSVGTSSYEQYF

V: TRBV9
CDR3: CASSPQGTSEPETQYF

V: TRBV29-1
CDR3: CSVPGGETQYF

V: TRBV2
CDR3: CATRSGTGNTEAFF

V: TRBV5-5
CDR3: CASSLYGTGMNQPQHF

V: TRBV4-1
CDR3: CASSQDDPFLTEAFF

V: TRBV7-9
CDR3: CASSLGGTSGRETQYF

V: TRBV5-1
CDR3: CASSLKQGYSPLHF

V: TRBV7-9
CDR3: CASSLYSGESSYEQYF

V: TRBV2
CDR3: CASSTDRGATDTQYF

V: TRBV19
CDR3: CASSQDREETQYF

V: TRBV10-2
CDR3: CASSEGQGTGYTF

V: TRBV3-1
CDR3: CASSQDGSSGYTF

V: TRBV7-9
CDR3: CASSPGLAGGRDNEQFF

V: TRBV3-1
CDR3: CASSPFAGRTDTQYF

V: TRBV7-9
CDR3: CASSSTQGRNTEAFF

V: TRBV18
CDR3: CASSLAGGQNIQYF

V: TRBV6-4
CDR3: CASSPSGDSYNEQFF

V: TRBV13
CDR3: CASSLGGHTGELFF

V: TRBV7-9
CDR3: CASSSSPSGANTGELFF

V: TRBV20-1
CDR3: CSAPASGGGQETQYF

V: TRBV10-3
CDR3: CATRQGNEQFF

V: TRBV29-1
CDR3: CSAVGDYGYTF

V: TRBV12-3/TRBV12-4
CDR3: CASRGLSNNEQFF

V: TRBV20-1
CDR3: CSARPETHPNGYTF

V: TRBV27
CDR3: CASSFTSGGVQFF

V: TRBV6-1
CDR3: CASTEGGLPGETQYF

V: TRBV12-3/TRBV12-4
CDR3: CASSFDGYRDRNQPQHF

V: TRBV7-8
CDR3: CASSPDRTHGYSF

V: TRBV6-6
CDR3: CASSSNRAEAFF

V: TRBV7-9
CDR3: CASSSDSYIGPLHF

V: TRBV9
CDR3: CASSVGTIPYNEQFF

V: TRBV11-2
CDR3: CASSPLSGGLETQYF

V: TRBV3-1
CDR3: CASSPSGGHQPQHF

V: TRBV2
CDR3: CASAPGQTGELFF

V: TRBV28
CDR3: CASSAGYEQYF

V: TRBV2
CDR3: CASSVMTGRKGEQYF

V: TRBV7-6
CDR3: CASSSASRQFF

V: TRBV12-3/TRBV12-4
CDR3: CASSLLTDTQYF

V: TRBV29-1
CDR3: CSAEQAMNTEAFF

V: TRBV20-1
CDR3: CSAREGPGGEYEQYF

V: TRBV5-4
CDR3: CASSSMQGNTEAFF

V: TRBV4-1
CDR3: CASSQGVANEKLFF

V: TRBV5-1
CDR3: CASSLDGDLQETQYF

V: TRBV7-9
CDR3: CASSHTSGGYQETQYF

V: TRBV20-1
CDR3: CSATPDGHGTEAFF

V: TRBV2
CDR3: CASSPGTLSDEQFF

V: TRBV18
CDR3: CASSRGQRENGYTF

V: TRBV3-1
CDR3: CASSPGTASYEQYF

V: TRBV12-2
CDR3: CASRPQGSHYGYTF

V: TRBV20-1
CDR3: CSAIYSGGPYNEQFF

V: TRBV20-1
CDR3: CSASGSSGGRQPQHF

V: TRBV7-3
CDR3: CASSLLASSTDTQYF

V: TRBV11-2
CDR3: CASSPGLTNEKLFF